The source of this T cell receptor beta chain is a study of shared clonotypes between healthy human individuals. The CDR3 loop spans 15 amino acids. Per germline, CDR1 SGHRS and CDR2 YFSETQ. Deletions cut 1 base from V and 6 bases from J, with 14 bases between. Libraries were prepared by immunoSEQ multiplex PCR; TCRdb keeps only in-frame clonotypes and omits some of them. The data show approximately 980,000 clones, approximately 80% seen once. The sequenced sample consisted of memory CD4+ T cells sorted from blood. Sample subset: CD45RA-negative fraction. The chain joins TRBV5-1 to TRBJ2-1; TRBD1 is a possible D gene (6 bases). This receptor was obtained from a young man in good health. The CDR3 DNA follows: TGCGCCAGCAGCTTGTCCGGGACAATCGTCAATGAGCAGTTCTTC. As protein: CASSLSGTIVNEQFF.